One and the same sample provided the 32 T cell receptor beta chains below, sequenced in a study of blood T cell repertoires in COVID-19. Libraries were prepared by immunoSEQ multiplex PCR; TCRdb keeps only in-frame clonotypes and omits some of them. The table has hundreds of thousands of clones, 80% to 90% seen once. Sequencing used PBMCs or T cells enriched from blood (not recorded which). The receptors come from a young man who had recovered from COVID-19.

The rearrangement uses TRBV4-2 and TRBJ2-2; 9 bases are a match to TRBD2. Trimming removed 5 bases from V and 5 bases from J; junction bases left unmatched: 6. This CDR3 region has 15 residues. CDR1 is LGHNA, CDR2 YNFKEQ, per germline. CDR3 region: CASSGSGSGTGELFF. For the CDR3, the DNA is TGTGCCAGCAGCGGTAGCGGGAGCGGGACCGGGGAGCTGTTTTTT.

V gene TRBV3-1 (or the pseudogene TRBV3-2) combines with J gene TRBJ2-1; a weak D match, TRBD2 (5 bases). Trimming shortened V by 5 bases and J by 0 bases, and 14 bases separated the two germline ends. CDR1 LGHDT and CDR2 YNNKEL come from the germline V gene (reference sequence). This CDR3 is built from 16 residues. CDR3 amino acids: CASSKGLSSSYNEQFF. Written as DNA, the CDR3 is TGTGCCAGCAGCAAAGGACTGTCCAGCTCCTACAATGAGCAGTTCTTC.

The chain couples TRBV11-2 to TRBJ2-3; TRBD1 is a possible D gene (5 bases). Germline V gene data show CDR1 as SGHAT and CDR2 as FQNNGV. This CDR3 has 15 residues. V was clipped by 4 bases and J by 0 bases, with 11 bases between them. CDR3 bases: TGTGCCAGCAGCTCAACAGGCTATAGCACAGATACGCAGTATTTT. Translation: CASSSTGYSTDTQYF.

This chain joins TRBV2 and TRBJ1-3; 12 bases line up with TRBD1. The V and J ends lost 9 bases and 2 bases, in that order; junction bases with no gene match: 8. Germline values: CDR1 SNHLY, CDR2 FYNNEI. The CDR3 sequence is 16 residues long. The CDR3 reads CASRDRGLLAGNTIYF. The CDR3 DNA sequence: TGTGCCAGTCGGGACAGGGGGCTGTTAGCTGGAAACACCATATATTTT.

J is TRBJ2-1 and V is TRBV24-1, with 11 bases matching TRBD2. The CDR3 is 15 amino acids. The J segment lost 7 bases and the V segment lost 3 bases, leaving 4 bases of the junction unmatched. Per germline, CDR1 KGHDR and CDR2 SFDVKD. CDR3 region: CATSDPRTSGNEQFF. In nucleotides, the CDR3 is TGTGCCACCAGTGATCCCCGGACTAGCGGGAATGAGCAGTTCTTC.

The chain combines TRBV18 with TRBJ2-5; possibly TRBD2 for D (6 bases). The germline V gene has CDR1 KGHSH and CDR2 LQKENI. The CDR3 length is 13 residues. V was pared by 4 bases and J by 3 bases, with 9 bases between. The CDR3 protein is CASSQGLEETQYF. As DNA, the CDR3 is TGTGCCAGCTCACAGGGACTGGAAGAGACCCAGTACTTC.

CDR3 loop: CASSFDSDIWYGYTF. In nucleotides, the CDR3 is TGTGCCAGCAGCTTCGACAGTGATATATGGTATGGCTACACCTTC. The V and J genes are TRBV7-2 and TRBJ1-2; D perhaps matches TRBD1 (5 bases). The V end lost 3 bases, the J end lost 5 bases, and 16 bases lay between the germline ends. Germline values: CDR1 SGHTA, CDR2 FQGNSA. This CDR3 spans 15 amino acids.

Here the CDR3 DNA reads TGCGCCAGCAGCCAAGGGGTCCTAGCGGGGACAAACCCTCAGAGCTCCTACGAGCAGTACTTC. Its translation: CASSQGVLAGTNPQSSYEQYF. The chain recombines TRBV4-1 with TRBJ2-7; TRBD2 matches 9 bases. The CDR3 extends over 21 amino acids. V was pared by 1 base and J by 0 bases, with 19 bases of the junction left unmatched. Germline CDR1 and CDR2: MGHRA and YSYEKL.

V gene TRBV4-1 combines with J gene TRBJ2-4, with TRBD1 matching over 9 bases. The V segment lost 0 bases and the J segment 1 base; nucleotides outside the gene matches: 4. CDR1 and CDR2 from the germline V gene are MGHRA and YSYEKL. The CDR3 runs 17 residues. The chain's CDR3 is CASSQDRTGEAKNIQYF. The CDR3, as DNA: TGCGCCAGCAGCCAAGATCGGACAGGGGAGGCCAAAAACATTCAGTACTTC.

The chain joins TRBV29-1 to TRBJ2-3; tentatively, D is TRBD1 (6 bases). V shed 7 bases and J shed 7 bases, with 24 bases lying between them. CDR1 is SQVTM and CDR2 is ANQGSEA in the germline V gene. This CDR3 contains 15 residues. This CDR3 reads CSARVGGRDRYTQYF. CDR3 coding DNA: TGCAGCGCCCGGGTAGGGGGTCGGGATCGATATACGCAGTATTTT.

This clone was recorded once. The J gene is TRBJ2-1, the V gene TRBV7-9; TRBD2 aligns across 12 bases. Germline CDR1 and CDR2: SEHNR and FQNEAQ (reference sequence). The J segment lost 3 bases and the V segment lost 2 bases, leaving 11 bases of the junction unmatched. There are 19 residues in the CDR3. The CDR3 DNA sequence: TGTGCCAGCAGCTTATGGGGTCTAGCGGGAGGGGGTAACTACAATGAGCAGTTCTTC. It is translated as CASSLWGLAGGGNYNEQFF.

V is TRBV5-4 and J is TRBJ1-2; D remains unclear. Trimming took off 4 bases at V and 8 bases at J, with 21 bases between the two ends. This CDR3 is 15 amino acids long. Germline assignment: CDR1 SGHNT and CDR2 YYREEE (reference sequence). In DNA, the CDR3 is TGTGCCAGCAGCGGCCCTAGGAGCAATCCTAGGGGCTACACCTTC. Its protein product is CASSGPRSNPRGYTF.

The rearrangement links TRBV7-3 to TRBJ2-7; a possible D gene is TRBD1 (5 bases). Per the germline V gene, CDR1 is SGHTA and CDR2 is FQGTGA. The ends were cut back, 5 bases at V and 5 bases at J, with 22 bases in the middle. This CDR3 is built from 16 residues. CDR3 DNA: TGTGCCAGCAGCCCCCAGGGTCCCGACCTGGGGCACGAGCAGTACTTC. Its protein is CASSPQGPDLGHEQYF.

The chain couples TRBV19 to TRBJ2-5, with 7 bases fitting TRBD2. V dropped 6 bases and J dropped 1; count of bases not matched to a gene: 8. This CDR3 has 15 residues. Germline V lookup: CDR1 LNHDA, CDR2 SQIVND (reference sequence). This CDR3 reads CASRRLAGGQETQYF. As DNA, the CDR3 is TGTGCCAGTAGACGACTAGCTGGGGGCCAAGAGACCCAGTACTTC.

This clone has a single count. CDR3: CASSVTLLIQAPSGANVLTF. CDR3 DNA: TGCGCCAGCAGCGTAACCTTACTAATACAGGCACCCTCTGGGGCCAACGTCCTGACTTTC. This chain joins TRBV5-1 and TRBJ2-6; possibly TRBD1 for D (5 bases). The V end lost 4 bases, the J end lost 0 bases, and 23 bases lay between the germline ends. The V gene's germline CDR1 is SGHRS and CDR2 YFSETQ. This CDR3 region has 20 residues.

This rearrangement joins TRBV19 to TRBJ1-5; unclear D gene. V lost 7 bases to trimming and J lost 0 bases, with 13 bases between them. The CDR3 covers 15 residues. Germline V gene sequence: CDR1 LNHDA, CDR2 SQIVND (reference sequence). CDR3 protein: CASTYTAYSNQPQHF. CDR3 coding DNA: TGTGCCAGTACCTACACAGCATATAGCAATCAGCCCCAGCATTTT.

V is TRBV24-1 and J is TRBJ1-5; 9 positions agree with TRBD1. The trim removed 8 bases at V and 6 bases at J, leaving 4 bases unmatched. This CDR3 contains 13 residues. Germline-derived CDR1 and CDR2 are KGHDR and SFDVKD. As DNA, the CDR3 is TGTGCCACCAACAGGGGGCCGGGTCAGCCCCAGCATTTT. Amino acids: CATNRGPGQPQHF.

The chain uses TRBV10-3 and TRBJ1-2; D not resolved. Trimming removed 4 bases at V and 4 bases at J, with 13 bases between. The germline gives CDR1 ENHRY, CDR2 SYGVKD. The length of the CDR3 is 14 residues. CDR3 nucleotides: TGTGCCATCAGTGGTTCAGGCCAACTCTATGGCTACACCTTC. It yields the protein CAISGSGQLYGYTF.

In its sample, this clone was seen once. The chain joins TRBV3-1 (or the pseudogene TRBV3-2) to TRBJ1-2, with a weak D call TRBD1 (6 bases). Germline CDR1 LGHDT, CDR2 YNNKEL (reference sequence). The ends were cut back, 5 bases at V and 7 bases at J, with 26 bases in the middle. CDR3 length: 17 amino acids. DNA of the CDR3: TGTGCCAGCAGCGGCGGAGCAGGGGAGTTTGTTTTGGGTGGCTACACCTTC. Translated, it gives CASSGGAGEFVLGGYTF.

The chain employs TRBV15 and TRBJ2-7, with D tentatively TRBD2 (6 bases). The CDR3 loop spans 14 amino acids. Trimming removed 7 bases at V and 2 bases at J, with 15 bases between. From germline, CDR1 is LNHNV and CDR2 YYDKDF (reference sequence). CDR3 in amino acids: CATTPGRGAYEQYF. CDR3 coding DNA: TGTGCCACCACCCCCGGGCGGGGCGCCTACGAGCAGTACTTC.

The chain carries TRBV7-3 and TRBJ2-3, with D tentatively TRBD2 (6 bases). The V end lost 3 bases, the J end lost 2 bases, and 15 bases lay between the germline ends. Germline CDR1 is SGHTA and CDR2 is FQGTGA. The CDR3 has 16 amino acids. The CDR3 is CASSLGARGITDTQYF. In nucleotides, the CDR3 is TGTGCCAGCAGCTTGGGAGCCCGGGGGATCACAGATACGCAGTATTTT.

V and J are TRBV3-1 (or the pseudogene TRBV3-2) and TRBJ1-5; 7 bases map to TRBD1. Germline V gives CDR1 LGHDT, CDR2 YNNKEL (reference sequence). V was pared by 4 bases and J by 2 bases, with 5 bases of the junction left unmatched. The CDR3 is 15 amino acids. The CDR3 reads CASSPGGQGNQPQHF. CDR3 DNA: TGTGCCAGCAGCCCCGGAGGACAGGGCAATCAGCCCCAGCATTTT.

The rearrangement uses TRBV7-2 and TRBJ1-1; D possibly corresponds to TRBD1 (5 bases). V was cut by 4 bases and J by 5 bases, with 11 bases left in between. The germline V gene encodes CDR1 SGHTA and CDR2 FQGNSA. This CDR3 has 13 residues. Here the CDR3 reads CASSWRGRTEAFF. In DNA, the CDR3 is TGTGCCAGCAGCTGGAGGGGTCGGACTGAAGCTTTCTTT.

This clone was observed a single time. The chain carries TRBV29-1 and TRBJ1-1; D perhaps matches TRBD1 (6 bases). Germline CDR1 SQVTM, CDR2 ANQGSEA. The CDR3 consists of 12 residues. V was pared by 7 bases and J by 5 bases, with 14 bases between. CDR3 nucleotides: TGCAGCGAAACGCTACAGGGAACTGAAGCTTTCTTT. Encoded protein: CSETLQGTEAFF.

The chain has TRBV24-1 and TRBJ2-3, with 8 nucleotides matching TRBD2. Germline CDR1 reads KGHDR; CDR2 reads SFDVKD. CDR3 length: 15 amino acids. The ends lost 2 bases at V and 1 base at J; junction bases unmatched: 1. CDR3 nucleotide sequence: TGTGCCACCAGTGATTATAGCGGGGGCACAGATACGCAGTATTTT. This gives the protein CATSDYSGGTDTQYF.

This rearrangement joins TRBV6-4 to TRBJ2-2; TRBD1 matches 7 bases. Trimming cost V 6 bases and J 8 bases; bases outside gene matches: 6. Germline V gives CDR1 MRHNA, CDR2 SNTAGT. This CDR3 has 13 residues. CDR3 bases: TGTGCCAGCAGCCCACAGGGGAAAGGGGAGCTGTTTTTT. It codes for CASSPQGKGELFF.

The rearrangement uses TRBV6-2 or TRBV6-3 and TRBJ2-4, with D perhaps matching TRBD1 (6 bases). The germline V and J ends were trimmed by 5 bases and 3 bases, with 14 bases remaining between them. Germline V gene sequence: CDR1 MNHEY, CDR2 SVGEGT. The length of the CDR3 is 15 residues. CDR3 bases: TGTGCCAGCAGTGATTACAGGGATCTCAAAAACATTCAGTACTTC. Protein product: CASSDYRDLKNIQYF.

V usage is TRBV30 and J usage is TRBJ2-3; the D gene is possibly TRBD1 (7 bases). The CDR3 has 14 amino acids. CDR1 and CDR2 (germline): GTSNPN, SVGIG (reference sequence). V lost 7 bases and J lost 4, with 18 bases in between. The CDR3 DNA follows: TGTGCCTTAGGGGGGCGACAGGGATCAGATACGCAGTATTTT. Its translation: CALGGRQGSDTQYF. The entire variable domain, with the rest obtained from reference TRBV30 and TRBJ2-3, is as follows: SQTIHQWPATLVQPVGSPLSLECTVEGTSNPNLYWYRQAAGRGLQLLFYSVGIGQISSEVPQNLSASRPQDRQFILSSKKLLLSDSGFYLCALGGRQGSDTQYFGPGTRLTVL.

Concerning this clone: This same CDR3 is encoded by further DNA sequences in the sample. CDR3 DNA: TGTGCCAGCAGCCCTGGGGGGACAGATACGCAGTATTTT. Protein sequence: CASSPGGTDTQYF. The chain carries TRBV9 and TRBJ2-3; possible D gene TRBD2, 6 bases. This CDR3 contains 13 residues. V was shortened by 4 bases and J by 3 bases, with 9 bases between the two germline ends. Germline V gene lookup returns CDR1 SGDLS and CDR2 YYNGEE.

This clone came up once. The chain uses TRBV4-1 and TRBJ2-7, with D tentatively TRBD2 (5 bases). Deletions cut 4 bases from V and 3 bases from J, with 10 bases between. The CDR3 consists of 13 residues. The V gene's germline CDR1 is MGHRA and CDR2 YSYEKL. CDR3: CASSLRVLYEQYF. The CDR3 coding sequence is TGCGCCAGCAGCCTGCGGGTTCTCTACGAGCAGTACTTC.

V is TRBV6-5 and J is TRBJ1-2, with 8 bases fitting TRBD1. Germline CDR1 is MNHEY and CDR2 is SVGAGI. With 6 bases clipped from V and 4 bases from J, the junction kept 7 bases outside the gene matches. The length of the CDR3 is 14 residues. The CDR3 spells CASSQTGALYGYTF. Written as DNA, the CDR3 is TGTGCCAGCAGCCAGACAGGGGCGCTCTATGGCTACACCTTC.

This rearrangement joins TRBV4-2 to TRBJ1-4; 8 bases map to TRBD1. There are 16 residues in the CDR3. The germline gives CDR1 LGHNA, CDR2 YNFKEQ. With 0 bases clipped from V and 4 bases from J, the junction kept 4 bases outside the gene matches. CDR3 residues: CASSQDQGQGNEKLFF. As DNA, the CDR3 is TGTGCCAGCAGCCAAGATCAAGGACAGGGTAATGAAAAACTGTTTTTT.